A selection of T cell receptor beta chains follows, all from one sample in a study of blood T cell repertoires in COVID-19. Sequencing used immunoSEQ multiplex PCR; TCRdb keeps in-frame clones, though not all of them. This table has some 150,000 clones, approximately 86% appearing once. Sequencing was done on a sample of peripheral blood. These receptor sequences come from a man aged 65 to 79 with acute or convalescent COVID-19. The CDR3 runs from the conserved cysteine through the conserved F or W. A D gene is named only where the DNA matches it firmly. The size of a clone is reported for some rows only, either as once, few or many, or as a class for expanded clones.

j_call | v_call | d_call | clone_size | cdr3_nt | cdr3_aa
TRBJ1-2 | TRBV7-2 | - | - | TGTGCCAGCAGCTTAGGTCAGGGGAAGGGTGGCTACACCTTC | CASSLGQGKGGYTF
TRBJ1-1 | TRBV5-5 | TRBD1 | - | TGTGCCAGCAGCTTAACCGACAGGGACTTTCTCATGAACACTGAAGCTTTCTTT | CASSLTDRDFLMNTEAFF
TRBJ2-1 | TRBV3-1/TRBV3-2 | - | few | TGTGCCAGCAGCCCCCAGGGACAAGGGGGATACAATGAGCAGTTCTTC | CASSPQGQGGYNEQFF
TRBJ2-1 | TRBV6-2/TRBV6-3 | - | once | TGTGCCAGCAGTCTACCCTTTTCCCGCTACAATGAGCAGTTCTTC | CASSLPFSRYNEQFF
TRBJ2-1 | TRBV5-4 | TRBD2 | - | TGTGCCAGCAGCGTCGGACTAGCGGGAGGGAACAATGAGCAGTTCTTC | CASSVGLAGGNNEQFF
TRBJ1-6 | TRBV6-2/TRBV6-3 | - | - | TGTGCCAGCAGTTACGAGAGTTATTCACCCCTCCACTTT | CASSYESYSPLHF
TRBJ1-1 | TRBV15 | - | - | TGTGCCACCGCACTCGGGGAAGGCACTGAAGCTTTCTTT | CATALGEGTEAFF
TRBJ2-7 | TRBV28 | - | once | TGTGCCAGCAAAACAGATCTATCCTACGAGCAGTACTTC | CASKTDLSYEQYF
TRBJ2-3 | TRBV19 | - | - | TGTGCCAGTAGTAGGCGGGGAAGCACAGATACGCAGTATTTT | CASSRRGSTDTQYF
TRBJ2-2 | TRBV4-1 | - | - | TGCGCCAGCAGCTCACAGGAGAACACCGGGGAGCTGTTTTTT | CASSSQENTGELFF
TRBJ2-5 | TRBV2 | - | - | TGTGCCAGCAGTCAACAGGGCCTCCAAGAGACCCAGTACTTC | CASSQQGLQETQYF
TRBJ1-5 | TRBV5-6 | - | - | TGTGCCAGCAGCTCGAACGGGCAGGGTCATCAGCCCCAGCATTTT | CASSSNGQGHQPQHF
TRBJ2-7 | TRBV6-5 | - | few | TGTGCCAGCAGGGGGACACCTTACGAGCAGTACTTC | CASRGTPYEQYF
TRBJ1-2 | TRBV21-1 | - | few | TGTGCCAGCACCCCGTGGACCCGCGCCCAGGGTGATGGCTACACCTTC | CASTPWTRAQGDGYTF
TRBJ2-1 | TRBV3-1/TRBV3-2 | TRBD2 | few | TGTGCCAGCAGCCAATTTTCAGCGGGAGATGAGCAGTTCTTC | CASSQFSAGDEQFF
TRBJ1-2 | TRBV15 | - | many | TGTGCCACCAGCAGAGAAGGGGCAGTCTATGGCTACACCTTC | CATSREGAVYGYTF
TRBJ2-1 | TRBV7-3 | - | - | TGTGCCAGCAGCTTAGGCGGGAACTTCAATGAGCAGTTCTTC | CASSLGGNFNEQFF
TRBJ2-1 | TRBV6-1 | TRBD2 | - | TGTGCCAGCAGTGGGGGGACTAGCGGGAGAGGGAATGAGCAGTTCTTC | CASSGGTSGRGNEQFF
TRBJ2-1 | TRBV6-4 | TRBD2 | - | TGTGCCAGCAGTGACTCCCCGACCGGCGGGAGTTCCAATGAGCAGTTCTTC | CASSDSPTGGSSNEQFF
TRBJ2-1 | TRBV29-1 | TRBD1 | - | TGCAGCGCGACAGGGTATGAGCAGTTCTTC | CSATGYEQFF
TRBJ2-3 | TRBV18 | TRBD2 | - | TGTGCCAGCTCACGCCGTAGCGGGCAGAGCGGTACAGATACGCAGTATTTT | CASSRRSGQSGTDTQYF
TRBJ2-3 | TRBV4-3 | - | - | TGCGCCAGCAGCCAAGGAGCGGTCACAGATACGCAGTATTTT | CASSQGAVTDTQYF
TRBJ1-1 | TRBV18 | - | - | TGTGCCAGCTCAGCCCGGGGAGAGAGGACTGAAGCTTTCTTT | CASSARGERTEAFF
TRBJ2-5 | TRBV28 | - | - | TGTGCCAGCAGGAACCCGGGAGAAGAGACCCAGTACTTC | CASRNPGEETQYF
TRBJ1-1 | TRBV20-1 | - | - | TGCAGTGCTAGTGGATACACAGGGATCGGGCCGAACACTGAAGCTTTCTTT | CSASGYTGIGPNTEAFF
TRBJ2-7 | TRBV30 | - | - | TGTGCCTGGAGTGTACGGGGGAATCCCTACGAGCAGTACTTC | CAWSVRGNPYEQYF
TRBJ2-6 | TRBV19 | - | - | TGTGCCAGTAGTATCAGGGCCGGGGCCAACGTCCTGACTTTC | CASSIRAGANVLTF
TRBJ2-1 | TRBV2 | TRBD2 | - | TGTGCCAGCAGTATACTAGCGGCGTCCCCGTACAATGAGCAGTTCTTC | CASSILAASPYNEQFF
TRBJ2-1 | TRBV28 | - | - | TGTGTCCTGTCCAGTGGCAATGAGCAGTTCTTC | CVLSSGNEQFF
TRBJ1-1 | TRBV9 | - | - | TGTGCCAGCAGCGTAGCTTCGGGGGGGACTGAAGCTTTCTTT | CASSVASGGTEAFF
TRBJ1-6 | TRBV9 | - | - | TGTGCCAGCAGCCTACACCCGGGGAATTCACCCCTCCACTTT | CASSLHPGNSPLHF
TRBJ2-1 | TRBV9 | TRBD2 | - | TGTGCCAGCAGCGCCCGACTAGCGGGAGGCAATGAGCAGTTCTTC | CASSARLAGGNEQFF
TRBJ1-1 | TRBV19 | TRBD1 | - | TGTGCCAGTAGTATCGCAGGGGGCGCAGAGAAAGCTTTCTTT | CASSIAGGAEKAFF
TRBJ2-3 | TRBV28 | TRBD2 | - | TGTGCCAGCAGGCCTAGCGGGAGTTTAGATACGCAGTATTTT | CASRPSGSLDTQYF
TRBJ1-1 | TRBV14 | - | - | TGTGCCAGCAGCCGCGCCACGGGAAGGAGAACTGAAGCTTTCTTT | CASSRATGRRTEAFF
TRBJ2-2 | TRBV5-1 | - | - | TGCGCCAGCAGCCAGAACAGGAACGCGAACACCGGGGAGCTGTTTTTT | CASSQNRNANTGELFF
TRBJ2-2 | TRBV5-1 | - | - | TGCGCCAGCAGCACCGACAGACCGAACACCGGGGAGCTGTTTTTT | CASSTDRPNTGELFF
TRBJ2-7 | TRBV7-9 | TRBD2 | - | TGTGCCAGCAGCTTAGTTCCACTAGCGGGAGGTTACGAGCAGTACTTC | CASSLVPLAGGYEQYF
TRBJ1-5 | TRBV3-1/TRBV3-2 | - | - | TGTGCCAGCAGCCAAGGGGGAGGACGACAGCCCCAGCATTTT | CASSQGGGRQPQHF
TRBJ2-5 | TRBV6-5 | - | few | TGTGCCAGCAGTCGACTGTCAGAGACCCAGTACTTC | CASSRLSETQYF
TRBJ1-5 | TRBV30 | - | - | TGTGCCTGGGGGGGCAGGGACAATCAGCCCCAGCATTTT | CAWGGRDNQPQHF
TRBJ2-7 | TRBV7-2 | - | - | TGTGCCAGCAGCTTAGGGCAGGAGGAAGACTACGAGCAGTACTTC | CASSLGQEEDYEQYF
TRBJ1-1 | TRBV7-3 | - | - | TGTGCCAGCAGCTTAACCCCGGACACGAGGCTAACTATTGAAGCTTTCTTT | CASSLTPDTRLTIEAFF
TRBJ1-2 | TRBV25-1 | - | - | TGTGCCAGCCGAAATTCACAGGCGGACCTGCGCTACACCTTC | CASRNSQADLRYTF
TRBJ1-2 | TRBV5-1 | TRBD1 | - | TGCGCCAGCAGTCTTTCAGGGGGCGCGAATCACGGCTACACCTTC | CASSLSGGANHGYTF
TRBJ1-6 | TRBV7-2 | - | - | TGTGCCAGCAGCCCCTTAACAGGGAATTCACCCCTCCACTTT | CASSPLTGNSPLHF
TRBJ2-5 | TRBV28 | TRBD1 | - | TGTGCCAGCACCCTCGGACAGGGGGGCAAGGAGACCCAGTACTTC | CASTLGQGGKETQYF
TRBJ1-2 | TRBV19 | TRBD1 | once | TGTGCCAGTAGTTCACCGGGACAGGGGGCATATGGCTACACCTTC | CASSSPGQGAYGYTF
TRBJ1-1 | TRBV2 | TRBD1 | once | TGTGCCAGCAGGACAGGGGGGGGATCTGAAGCTTTCTTT | CASRTGGGSEAFF
TRBJ2-1 | TRBV11-2 | - | few | TGTGCCAGCAGCTCAGAACTGTACAATGAGCAGTTCTTC | CASSSELYNEQFF